The clone carrying this TCR beta chain was recorded at least ten times. The data derive from a study of shared clonotypes between healthy human individuals. V shed 1 base, J shed 4 bases, and the junction held 4 bases outside the gene matches. The CDR3 has 16 residues. In germline, CDR1 is SGHTA, CDR2 FQGNSA. Using immunoSEQ multiplex PCR, the repertoire was profiled, and TCRdb retains in-frame clones only, with some absent. The sample contains around 240,000 clones, about 69% of which appear only once. Specimen: memory CD4+ T cells sorted from blood. Subset given: CD45RA-negative fraction. The receptor's source is a man aged 25-45 years in good health. The gene calls are TRBV7-2 and TRBJ2-7; 13 bases match TRBD2. The CDR3 protein is CASSLEGTSGKYEQYF. The DNA of the CDR3 is TGTGCCAGCAGCTTAGAGGGGACTAGCGGGAAATACGAGCAGTACTTC.